The sequence of this TCR beta chain was determined in a study of blood T cell repertoires in COVID-19. Study-wide background: COVID-19 samples, acute and convalescent, were from the United States, Italy and Spain.

Looked up from germline, CDR1 is MNHEY and CDR2 is SVGAGI. After removal of 6 bases from V and 8 bases from J, the junction contained 2 bases not matched to a gene. The CDR3 runs 14 residues. TCRdb's copy holds only in-frame clones and misses some; the assay was immunoSEQ multiplex PCR. The profile covers 150,000 to 200,000 clones, with about 88% appearing a single time and about 6.5% taken by the ten largest. Donors were grouped by their self-reported clinical history. Two negative PCRs, clearance, or symptom resolution had been documented for recovered Cohort 3 donors. This clonotype was obtained from a woman in her fifties or sixties who had recovered from COVID-19. This chain uses TRBV6-5 with TRBJ2-1; 15 nucleotides align to TRBD2. Sequenced material: PBMCs or T cells enriched from blood (not recorded which). CDR3 region: CASRGLAGGYEQFF. CDR3 in DNA: TGTGCCAGCAGGGGACTAGCGGGAGGCTATGAGCAGTTCTTC.